This record concerns one TCR beta chain sequence. Primed by a sample-barcoded 5' primer and a J-beta primer mix, a second PCR proceeded for roughly 6 to 12 cycles. TCRdb re-called the 5' RACE reads through MiXCR, storing one row per CDR3 protein. The sample consists of hundreds of thousands of distinct CDR3 sequences, roughly 48% of them appearing once. This entry is derived from a study of blood T cells in healthy people across ages. Per germline, CDR1 MNHNY and CDR2 SVGAGI (reference sequence). CDR3 length: 11 amino acids. Trimming removed 4 bases at V and 10 bases at J, with 9 bases between. Investigators took approximately 9.4 milliliters of peripheral blood from every donor.

What was sequenced was blood. This rearrangement joins TRBV6-6 to TRBJ2-3; D gene unclear. The clonotype was recovered from an elderly man in good health. As DNA, the CDR3 is TGTGCCAGCAGTTCCGGAGTTCCGCAGTATTTT. Its protein product is CASSSGVPQYF.